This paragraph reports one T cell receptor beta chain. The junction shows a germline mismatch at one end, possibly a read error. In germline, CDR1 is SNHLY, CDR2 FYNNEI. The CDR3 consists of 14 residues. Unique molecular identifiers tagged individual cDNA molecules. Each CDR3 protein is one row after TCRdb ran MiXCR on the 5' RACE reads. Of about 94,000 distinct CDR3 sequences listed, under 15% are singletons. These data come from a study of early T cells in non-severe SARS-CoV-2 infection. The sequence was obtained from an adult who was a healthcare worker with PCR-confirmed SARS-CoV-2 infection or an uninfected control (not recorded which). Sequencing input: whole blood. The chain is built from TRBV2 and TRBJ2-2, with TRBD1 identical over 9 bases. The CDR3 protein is CASRGQGIGGELFF. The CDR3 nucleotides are TGTGCCAGCAGGGGACAGGGAATCGGCGGGGAGCTTTTTTTT.